This T cell receptor beta chain was captured by sequencing in a study of OX40 agonist ivuxolimab in advanced cancers. Libraries were prepared by immunoSEQ multiplex PCR; TCRdb keeps only in-frame clonotypes and omits some of them. Of more than 85,000 clones listed, about 90% were seen once; the top ten hold 1.5% to 2%. This material consisted of CD4+ or CD8+ T cells sorted from blood, taken in a trial of the OX40 agonist ivuxolimab. This TCR was sampled from an adult with an advanced solid tumor such as melanoma, head and neck, liver or kidney cancer.

This chain's CDR3 is CASTLGEVPNQPQHF. CDR3 DNA sequence: TGTGCCAGTACCCTAGGTGAGGTCCCAAATCAGCCCCAGCATTTT. V usage is TRBV19 and J usage is TRBJ1-5; no clear D. V lost 7 bases and J 4 bases, leaving 17 bases between the germline ends. Per the germline V gene, CDR1 is LNHDA and CDR2 is SQIVND (reference sequence). The CDR3 covers 15 residues.